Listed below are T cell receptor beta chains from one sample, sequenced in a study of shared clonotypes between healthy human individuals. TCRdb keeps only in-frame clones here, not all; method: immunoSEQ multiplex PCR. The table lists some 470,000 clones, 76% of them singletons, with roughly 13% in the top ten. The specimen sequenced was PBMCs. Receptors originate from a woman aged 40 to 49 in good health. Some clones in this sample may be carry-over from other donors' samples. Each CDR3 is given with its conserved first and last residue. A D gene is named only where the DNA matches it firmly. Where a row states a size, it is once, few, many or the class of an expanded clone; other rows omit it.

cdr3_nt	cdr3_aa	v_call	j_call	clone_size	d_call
TGCGCCAGCCAGACAGGACAGGGCACAACTAATGAAAAACTGTTTTTT	CASQTGQGTTNEKLFF	TRBV5-1	TRBJ1-4	-	TRBD1
TGTGCCAGTTCCCACAGGAATACCCAGGGCGAGCAGTACTTC	CASSHRNTQGEQYF	TRBV27	TRBJ2-7	-	-
TGTGCCAGCAGCCAAGCAGGCAGGGGGGGCACTGAAGCTTTCTTT	CASSQAGRGGTEAFF	TRBV7-9	TRBJ1-1	few	TRBD1
TGCGCCAGCAGCTTAGGGGACACTGAAGCTTTCTTT	CASSLGDTEAFF	TRBV5-1	TRBJ1-1	-	-
TGTGCCAGCAATGAGGGACAGACAATCTCCTACGAGCAGTACTTC	CASNEGQTISYEQYF	TRBV2	TRBJ2-7	-	TRBD1
TGTGCCAGCAGCCAGGGACCGGGATATGGCTACACCTTC	CASSQGPGYGYTF	TRBV7-6	TRBJ1-2	-	-
TGTGCCAGCAGCTCAGGGGCACAAGAGACCCAGTACTTC	CASSSGAQETQYF	TRBV9	TRBJ2-5	-	-
TGTGCCAGCGGCACAGTGGTGGGACAGCCCCAGCATTTT	CASGTVVGQPQHF	TRBV2	TRBJ1-5	-	-
TGTGCCAGCAGCTTATTCGGACAGGGAAACACTGAAGCTTTCTTT	CASSLFGQGNTEAFF	TRBV7-3	TRBJ1-1	-	TRBD1
TGTGCCAGCTCCCCGGTCGGGGAGTACACCGGGGAGCTGTTTTTT	CASSPVGEYTGELFF	TRBV18	TRBJ2-2	few	-
TGTGCCAGCAGTTGGAGGCAGTCCGGGGAGCTGTTTTTT	CASSWRQSGELFF	TRBV28	TRBJ2-2	once	-
TGTGCCAGCAGTCGATGGGACAGGGAACTGAACACTGAAGCTTTCTTT	CASSRWDRELNTEAFF	TRBV2	TRBJ1-1	few	TRBD1
TGTGCCAGCAGGTCCGGGACCCGATCCTATGGCTACACCTTC	CASRSGTRSYGYTF	TRBV28	TRBJ1-2	-	-
TGTGCCAGCAGTCGTCCGGGACAGTACACCGGGGAGCTGTTTTTT	CASSRPGQYTGELFF	TRBV28	TRBJ2-2	-	TRBD1
TGTGCCTGCCCCAGGGACAGGGCATTCTTC	CACPRDRAFF	TRBV7-7	TRBJ2-1	many	TRBD1
TGTGCCAGCAGCTGGAAATTTGACAGGGACACTGAAGCTTTCTTT	CASSWKFDRDTEAFF	TRBV7-8	TRBJ1-1	-	TRBD1
TGTGCCAGCAGTTTCACAGGGGGACGCACAGATACGCAGTATTTT	CASSFTGGRTDTQYF	TRBV7-3	TRBJ2-3	-	TRBD1
TGTGCCAGCTCACCACTGGGACTAGCGGCCAGCTCTGGGGCCAACGTCCTGACTTTC	CASSPLGLAASSGANVLTF	TRBV18	TRBJ2-6	-	TRBD2
TGTGCCAGCAGCTCTAGCGGCTCCACAGATACGCAGTATTTT	CASSSSGSTDTQYF	TRBV7-2	TRBJ2-3	few	TRBD2
TGTGCCAGCAGCCAAGAAAGGGGAAAGGGTCTGCGGGCCACAGATACGCAGTATTTT	CASSQERGKGLRATDTQYF	TRBV4-2	TRBJ2-3	-	-
TGTGCCAGCAGTGGAACGGCTAGCGGGAGGCCCTACGAGCAGTACTTC	CASSGTASGRPYEQYF	TRBV28	TRBJ2-7	-	TRBD2
TGCGCCAGCAGCCGGACTAGCGGGAGGTTCGAAGAGACCCAGTACTTC	CASSRTSGRFEETQYF	TRBV5-1	TRBJ2-5	few	TRBD2
TGTGCCAGCAGTGACGGCGCCTCTAGCACAGATACGCAGTATTTT	CASSDGASSTDTQYF	TRBV6-4	TRBJ2-3	many	-
TGTGCCAGCAGCGCTCTAGCGGAGAGCTCCTACGAGCAGTACTTC	CASSALAESSYEQYF	TRBV2	TRBJ2-7	-	TRBD2
TGTGCCAGCAGTCCCCCCGGAGGTCAGCCCCAGCATTTT	CASSPPGGQPQHF	TRBV4-2	TRBJ1-5	-	-
TGCGCCAGCAGCGGGACAGACGAGGAGACCCAGTACTTC	CASSGTDEETQYF	TRBV5-1	TRBJ2-5	-	TRBD1
TGTGCCAGCAGTTTACGACCACTAGCGGGTTCCTACAATGAGCAGTTCTTC	CASSLRPLAGSYNEQFF	TRBV4-2	TRBJ2-1	-	TRBD2
TGTGCCAGCAGCGCCACAGGGTTGAACACTGAAGCTTTCTTT	CASSATGLNTEAFF	TRBV9	TRBJ1-1	-	-